The 11 T cell receptor beta chains reported below all come from one sample, sequenced in a study of long-term antiretroviral therapy in people with HIV. Researchers report immunoSEQ v3.0 was run at survey level. Sequenced by immunoSEQ multiplex PCR; TCRdb stores in-frame clones only, minus some. The repertoire holds around 25,000 clones, about 86% seen once, with about 3.5% in the top ten. The material was unsorted PBMCs, obtained 1.9 years after starting antiretroviral therapy. These receptors were obtained from a woman in her twenties or thirties with HIV.

The chain combines TRBV30 with TRBJ2-1, with 7 bases lining up with TRBD2. CDR3 length: 13 residues. The germline V gene has CDR1 GTSNPN and CDR2 SVGIG (reference sequence). The J segment lost 6 bases and the V segment lost 3 bases, leaving 5 bases of the junction unmatched. The CDR3 sequence is CAWRREGSNEQFF. The CDR3 nucleotides read TGTGCCTGGAGAAGGGAGGGGTCCAATGAGCAGTTCTTC.

The J gene is TRBJ1-5, the V gene TRBV10-3; D not certain. Germline V gene lookup returns CDR1 ENHRY and CDR2 SYGVKD. This CDR3 comprises 14 residues. V was trimmed by 2 bases and J by 7 bases, leaving 12 bases between them. For the CDR3, the DNA is TGTGCCATCAGTGAGGGACGGGCCCAACAGCCCCAGCATTTT. It specifies CAISEGRAQQPQHF.

V gene TRBV19 combines with J gene TRBJ2-2, with D maybe TRBD2 (5 bases). This CDR3 spans 13 amino acids. The germline V and J ends were trimmed by 1 base and 6 bases, with 6 bases remaining between them. Germline CDR1 reads LNHDA; CDR2 reads SQIVND (reference sequence). DNA for the CDR3: TGTGCCAGTAGTATAGTTAGCGCCGGGGAGCTGTTTTTT. Amino acids: CASSIVSAGELFF. The complete variable domain, with remaining parts taken from reference TRBV19 and TRBJ2-2, reads DGGITQSPKYLFRKEGQNVTLSCEQNLNHDAMYWYRQDPGQGLRLIYYSQIVNDFQKGDIAEGYSVSREKKESFPLTVTSAQKNPTAFYLCASSIVSAGELFFGEGSRLTVL.

The genes are TRBV2 and TRBJ2-3; 7 nucleotides align to TRBD1. The CDR3 runs 16 residues. V lost 6 bases to trimming and J lost 1 base; unmatched junction nucleotides: 10. Germline V gives CDR1 SNHLY, CDR2 FYNNEI. The CDR3 protein is CASRLEQGYGTDTQYF. CDR3 in DNA: TGTGCCAGCAGGCTCGAACAGGGGTATGGCACAGATACGCAGTATTTT.

The rearrangement links TRBV11-2 to TRBJ1-2, with a tentative D call TRBD1 (6 bases). The CDR3 runs to 14 residues. CDR1 is SGHAT and CDR2 is FQNNGV in the germline V gene. The V end lost 5 bases, the J end lost 4 bases, and 14 bases lay between the germline ends. CDR3 sequence reads: CASSPLGASYGYTF. CDR3 DNA sequence: TGTGCCAGCAGCCCTCTGGGGGCATCCTATGGCTACACCTTC. Drawing the rest from reference TRBV11-2 and TRBJ1-2, the complete variable domain is EAGVAQSPRYKIIEKRQSVAFWCNPISGHATLYWYQQILGQGPKLLIQFQNNGVVDDSQLPKDRFSAERLKGVDSTLKIQPAKLEDSAVYLCASSPLGASYGYTFGSGTRLTVV.

V and J are TRBV6-6 and TRBJ1-2; 7 nucleotides match TRBD1. Germline V CDR1 and CDR2: MNHNY, SVGAGI (reference sequence). V trimming: 8 bases; J trimming: 2 bases; junction bases outside the gene matches: 5. The CDR3 extends over 13 amino acids. The CDR3 DNA reads TGTGCCAGCGTGAGGGGGCAGAACTATGGCTACACCTTC. Encoded protein: CASVRGQNYGYTF.

This chain links TRBV5-4 with TRBJ2-3; D remains ambiguous. Germline CDR1 is SGHNT and CDR2 is YYREEE (reference sequence). The V end lost 1 base, the J end lost 2 bases, and 11 bases lay between the germline ends. The CDR3 loop spans 15 amino acids. Written as DNA, the CDR3 is TGTGCCAGCAGCTTGCGAGCCGATCTCACAGATACGCAGTATTTT. Protein product: CASSLRADLTDTQYF. The complete variable domain, with remaining parts taken from reference TRBV5-4 and TRBJ2-3, reads ETGVTQSPTHLIKTRGQQVTLRCSSQSGHNTVSWYQQALGQGPQFIFQYYREEENGRGNFPPRFSGLQFPNYSSELNVNALELDDSALYLCASSLRADLTDTQYFGPGTRLTVL.

The gene calls are TRBV6-5 and TRBJ1-1; the D is unclear. The germline V gene has CDR1 MNHEY and CDR2 SVGAGI. This CDR3 has 13 amino acids. Trimming took off 6 bases at V and 1 base at J, with 9 bases between the two ends. CDR3 DNA: TGTGCCAGCAGCGAAACACAGAACACTGAAGCTTTCTTT. It codes for CASSETQNTEAFF.

The chain combines TRBV11-2 with TRBJ2-7, with a weak D call TRBD1 (5 bases). V shed 1 base and J shed 5 bases, with 18 bases lying between them. The CDR3 loop spans 16 amino acids. The germline gives CDR1 SGHAT, CDR2 FQNNGV. CDR3 sequence reads: CASSLGARAGNHEQYV. CDR3 bases: TGTGCCAGCAGCTTAGGGGCTCGCGCAGGGAATCACGAGCAGTACGTC.

The genes are TRBV30 and TRBJ2-3; the D gene is possibly TRBD1 (6 bases). V was cut by 2 bases and J by 2 bases, with 14 bases left in between. The CDR3 runs to 15 residues. The germline CDR1 and CDR2 sequences are GTSNPN and SVGIG (reference sequence). DNA for the CDR3: TGTGCCTGGAGTCGCGGCAGGGGATCCACAGATACGCAGTATTTT. It codes for CAWSRGRGSTDTQYF.

V is TRBV4-1 and J is TRBJ2-3; D gene uncertain. Germline assignment: CDR1 MGHRA and CDR2 YSYEKL. The V end lost 4 bases, the J end lost 2 bases, and 13 bases lay between the germline ends. This CDR3 comprises 15 residues. The CDR3 loop reads CASSPGSGLTDTQYF. CDR3 coding DNA: TGCGCCAGCAGCCCCGGGTCGGGTCTCACAGATACGCAGTATTTT.